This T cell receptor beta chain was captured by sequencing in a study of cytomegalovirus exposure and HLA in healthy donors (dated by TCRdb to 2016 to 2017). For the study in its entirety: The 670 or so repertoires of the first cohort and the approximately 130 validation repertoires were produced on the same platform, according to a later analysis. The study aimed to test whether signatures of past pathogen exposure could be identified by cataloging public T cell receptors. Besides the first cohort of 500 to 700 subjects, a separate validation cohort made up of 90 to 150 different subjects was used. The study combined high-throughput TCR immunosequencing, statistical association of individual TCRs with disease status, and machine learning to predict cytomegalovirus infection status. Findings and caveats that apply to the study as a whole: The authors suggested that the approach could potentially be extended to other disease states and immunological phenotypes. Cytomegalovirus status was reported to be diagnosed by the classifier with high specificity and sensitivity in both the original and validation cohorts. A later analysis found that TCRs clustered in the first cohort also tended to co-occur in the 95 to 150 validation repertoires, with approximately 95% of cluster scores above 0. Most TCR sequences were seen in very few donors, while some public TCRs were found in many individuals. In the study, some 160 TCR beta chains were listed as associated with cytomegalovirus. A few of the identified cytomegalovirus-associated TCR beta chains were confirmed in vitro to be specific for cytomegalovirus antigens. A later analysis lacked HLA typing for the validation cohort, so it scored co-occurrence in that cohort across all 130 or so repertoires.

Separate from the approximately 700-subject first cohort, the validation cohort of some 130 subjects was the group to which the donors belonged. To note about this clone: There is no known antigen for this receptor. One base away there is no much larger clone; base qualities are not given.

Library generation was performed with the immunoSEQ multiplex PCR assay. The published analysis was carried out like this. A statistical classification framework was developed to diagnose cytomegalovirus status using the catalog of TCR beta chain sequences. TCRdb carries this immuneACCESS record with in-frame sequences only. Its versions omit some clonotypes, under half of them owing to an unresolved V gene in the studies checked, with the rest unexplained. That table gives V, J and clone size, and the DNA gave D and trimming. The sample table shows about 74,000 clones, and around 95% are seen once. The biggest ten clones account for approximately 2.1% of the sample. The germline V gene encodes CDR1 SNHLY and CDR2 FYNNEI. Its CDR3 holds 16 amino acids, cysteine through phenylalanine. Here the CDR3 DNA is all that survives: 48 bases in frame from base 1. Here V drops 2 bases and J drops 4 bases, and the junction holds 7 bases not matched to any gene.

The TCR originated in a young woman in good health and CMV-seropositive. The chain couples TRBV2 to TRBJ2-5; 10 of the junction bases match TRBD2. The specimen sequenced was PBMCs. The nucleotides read TGTGCCAGCAGTGAACTAGCGGGAGAGGTGCGAGAGACCCAGTACTTC. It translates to CASSELAGEVRETQYF.